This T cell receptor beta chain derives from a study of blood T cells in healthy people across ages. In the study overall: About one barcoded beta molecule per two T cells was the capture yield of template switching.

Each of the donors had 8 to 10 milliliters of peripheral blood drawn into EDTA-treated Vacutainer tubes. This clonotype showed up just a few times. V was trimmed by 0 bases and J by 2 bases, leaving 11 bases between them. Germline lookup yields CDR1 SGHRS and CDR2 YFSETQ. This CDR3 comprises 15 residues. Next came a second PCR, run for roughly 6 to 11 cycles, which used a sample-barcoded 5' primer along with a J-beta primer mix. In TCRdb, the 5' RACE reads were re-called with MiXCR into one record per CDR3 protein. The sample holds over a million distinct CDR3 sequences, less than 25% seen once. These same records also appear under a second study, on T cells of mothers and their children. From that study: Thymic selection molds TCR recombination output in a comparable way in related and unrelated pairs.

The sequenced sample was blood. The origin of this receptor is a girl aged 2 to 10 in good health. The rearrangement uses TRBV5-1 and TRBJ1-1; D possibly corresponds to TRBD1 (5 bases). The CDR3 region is CASSLGDYQNTEAFF. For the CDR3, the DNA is TGCGCCAGCAGCTTGGGGGACTATCAAAACACTGAAGCTTTCTTT.